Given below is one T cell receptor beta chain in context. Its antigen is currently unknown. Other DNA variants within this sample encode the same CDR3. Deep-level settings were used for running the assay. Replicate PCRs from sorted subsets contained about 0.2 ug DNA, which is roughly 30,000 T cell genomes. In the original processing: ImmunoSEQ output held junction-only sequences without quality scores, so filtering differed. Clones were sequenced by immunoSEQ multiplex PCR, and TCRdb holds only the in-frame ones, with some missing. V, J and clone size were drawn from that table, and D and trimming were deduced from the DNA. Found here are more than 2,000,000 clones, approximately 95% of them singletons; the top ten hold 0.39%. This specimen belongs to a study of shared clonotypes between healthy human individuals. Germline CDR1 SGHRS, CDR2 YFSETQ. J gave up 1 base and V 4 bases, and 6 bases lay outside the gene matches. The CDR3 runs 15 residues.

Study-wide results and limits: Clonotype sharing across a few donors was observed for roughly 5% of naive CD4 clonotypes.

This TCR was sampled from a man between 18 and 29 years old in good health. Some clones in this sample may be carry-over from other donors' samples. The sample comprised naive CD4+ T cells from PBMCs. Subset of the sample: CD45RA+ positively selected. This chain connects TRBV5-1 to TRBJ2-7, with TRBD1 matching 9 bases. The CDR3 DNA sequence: TGCGCCAGCAGCCTAGGACAGGGGATTTCCTACGAGCAGTACTTC. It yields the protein CASSLGQGISYEQYF.